The clone carrying this TCR beta chain was observed a single time. Its target is unknown. Runs used v3.0 of the immunoSEQ assay and were done at survey level. The protocol was immunoSEQ multiplex PCR, while the TCRdb copy is restricted to in-frame clones and leaves out a portion. The sample yields about 21,000 clones, around 83% seen once. The sample originates from a study of long-term antiretroviral therapy in people with HIV. The overall study: The earliest samples predate the 2015 immediate-ART recommendation by about a decade. Study conclusions and caveats: The study lacked data on ART adherence, viral resistance or therapy changes. Blood was collected between the mid-2000s and the late 2010s, possibly under older ART regimens.

Germline CDR1 is LNHDA and CDR2 is SQIVND (reference sequence). The CDR3 covers 16 residues. The junction had 11 bases not matched to a gene; V was cut back by 1 base and J by 8 bases. All participants with HIV were treated in the United States. This specimen was unsorted PBMCs, taken 0.2 years after starting antiretroviral therapy. The chain carries TRBV19 and TRBJ2-1; 7 nucleotides align to TRBD2. The TCR originated in a woman under 40 with HIV. Here the CDR3 DNA reads TGTGCCAGTAGTATAGTATCCCAGCGGGGTATCGATGAGCAGTTCTTC. Translating it yields CASSIVSQRGIDEQFF.